This TCR beta chain was recovered during a study of regulatory T cells in long-lasting Graves disease. Study results and caveats: Study of thyroid tissue was not done, with only peripheral blood studied.

The time point is: newly diagnosed GD, antithyroid drugs for less than 3 months. There was RNA extracted from PBMCs, and the TCR library was made from it. Germline V CDR1 and CDR2: SGHRS, YFSETQ. The V end was cut by 0 bases, the J end by 5 bases, with 14 bases between. This CDR3 has 15 residues. This clonotype was picked up many times. Its antigen is currently unknown. HTBI primers from iRepertoire and Arm-PCR of CDR3 regions yielded the TCR beta libraries. TCRdb reanalysed the multiplex PCR reads using MiXCR and keeps one entry per CDR3 protein. The table has fewer than 650,000 distinct CDR3 sequences, more than 15% seen once. This sample was shared with a second study, whose subject was T cells in Graves' hyperthyroidism and ophthalmopathy.

This clonotype was sampled from a man younger than 30 with Graves disease. The material was peripheral blood mononuclear cells (PBMCs), obtained at new diagnosis, from a patient treated with antithyroid drugs. The gene calls are TRBV5-1 and TRBJ2-5; D might be TRBD2 (5 bases). The CDR3 DNA follows: TGCGCCAGCAGCTTGGAACTAGGGAGTCCGGAGACCCAGTACTTC. As protein: CASSLELGSPETQYF.